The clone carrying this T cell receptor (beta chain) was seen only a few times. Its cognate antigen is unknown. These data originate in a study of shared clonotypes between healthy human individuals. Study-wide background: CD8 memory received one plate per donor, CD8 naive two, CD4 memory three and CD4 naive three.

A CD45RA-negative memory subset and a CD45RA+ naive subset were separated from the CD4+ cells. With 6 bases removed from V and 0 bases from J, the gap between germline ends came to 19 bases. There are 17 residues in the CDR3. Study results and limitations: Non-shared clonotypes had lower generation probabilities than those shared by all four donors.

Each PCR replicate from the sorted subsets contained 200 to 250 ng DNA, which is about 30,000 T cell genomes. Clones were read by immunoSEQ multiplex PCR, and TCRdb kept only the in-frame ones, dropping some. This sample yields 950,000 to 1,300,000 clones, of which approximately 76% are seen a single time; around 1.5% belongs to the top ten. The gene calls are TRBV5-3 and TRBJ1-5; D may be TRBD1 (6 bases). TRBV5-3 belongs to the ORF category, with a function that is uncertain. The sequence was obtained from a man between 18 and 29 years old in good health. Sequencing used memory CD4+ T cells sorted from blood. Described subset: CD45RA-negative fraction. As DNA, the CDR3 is TGTGCCAGAACCGATCAAAAAGACAGGAATAGCAATCAGCCCCAGCATTTT. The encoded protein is CARTDQKDRNSNQPQHF.